This T cell receptor (beta chain) was profiled in a study of early T cells in non-severe SARS-CoV-2 infection (dated by TCRdb to about 2021). At the level of the whole study: TCR sequencing used bulk RNA from unsorted whole blood, so alpha and beta chains could not be paired. The paper as a whole reports these results and caveats: VDJdb matching was skewed toward anti-spike CD8 responses and likely underestimated virus-specific expansions, missing private and CD4 specificities.

The study was a case-control design nested within a healthcare worker cohort in London, UK, with weekly nasopharyngeal swab PCR tests and blood sampling. Healthcare workers were recruited between 23 and 31 March 2020, during the week of the UK lockdown, and were followed weekly for up to roughly 15 weeks. Library method: 5' RACE. The instrument was a NextSeq 500. The TCR library protocol attached unique molecular identifiers to individual cDNA molecules to correct for sequencing error and PCR bias. Sequencing covered both TCR alpha and beta chains, and within each sample the abundances of alpha and beta sequences were tightly co-correlated. Regarding the original processing steps: V gene, J gene and CDR3 annotation of TCR sequences was performed with Decombinator V4. Expanded TCRs were defined as changing significantly between any two time points under a Poisson model with p below 0.0001. TCR abundances were normalised to the total number of TCRs sequenced per sample and were expressed as counts per million. MAIT TCRs were defined by TRAV1-2 paired with TRAJ12, TRAJ20 or TRAJ33, and iNKT TCRs by TRAV10 paired with TRAJ18. A search of VDJdb, accessed on 1 November 2021, was run for TCRs annotated to CMV, EBV and SARS-CoV-2, with TCRs annotated for multiple antigens excluded. The public sequencing data were trimmed at Q25 with fastp and processed into clonotypes with MiXCR by TCRdb, which kept only in-frame beta chains. CDR3 protein sequences are deduplicated, and each keeps its most common genes and DNA. The authors' filters were not applied to this entry. Recorded for this sample are about 50,000 distinct CDR3 sequences; over 8% of them occurred a single time. The top ten hold roughly 5.5% of the sample.

Taken from the germline V gene (reference sequence), the CDR1 and CDR2 loops are MNHEY and SMNVEV. The CDR3 contains 13 residues, cysteine and phenylalanine counted. CDR3 DNA is the only sequence kept; it has 39 bases, read in frame from the first base. Trimming removed 6 bases from V and 7 bases from J, leaving 13 bases between the germline ends. This clonotype was seen a few times. Its antigen is unknown. The record has no base qualities; no much larger clone is one base away. The clonotype originates from an adult who was a healthcare worker with PCR-confirmed SARS-CoV-2 infection or an uninfected control (not recorded which). Sequencing used whole blood, obtained at baseline. The V and J segments used are TRBV27 and TRBJ2-1; TRBD2 is perhaps the D gene, given 5 matching bases. The CDR3 region reads CASRKLEGNEQFF. The DNA sequence reads TGTGCCAGCAGAAAATTAGAGGGTAATGAGCAGTTCTTC.